The entry below describes one TCR beta chain. What it recognizes is unknown. The data were taken from a study of T cell repertoires in cytomegalovirus infection. Overall study: An indication of both CMV infection and matching HLA type came from public TCR beta signatures. Study-level results: Across the ex vivo response, the dominant clonotypes were HLA-C-restricted CMV-specific TCR beta clonotypes.

TCRdb independently ran MiXCR on the reads; one entry per CDR3 protein. This table holds 200,000 or so distinct CDR3 sequences, 28% found once. The CDR3 totals 15 residues. V dropped 2 bases and J dropped 4 bases, with 17 bases sitting between them. CDR1 GTSNPN and CDR2 SVGIG come from the germline V gene (reference sequence). The source is a human donor in good health (CMV status not recorded). Some clones in this sample may be carry-over from other donors' samples. The material sequenced was PBMCs. The chain has TRBV30 and TRBJ1-2; D unresolved. CDR3 coding DNA: TGTGCCTGGAGTCCACCTGGAGGGATGGGCTATGGCTACACCTTC. Translating gives CAWSPPGGMGYGYTF.